This note documents a single TCR beta chain sequence. Antigen unknown. These data come from a study of cytomegalovirus exposure and HLA in healthy donors. Study-wide findings and caveats: Whilst most TCR sequences proved rare, a subset of public TCRs occurred across many donors. The authors confirmed in vitro that three CMV-associated chains were specific for CMV antigens.

The PCR used 60 Vbeta and 13 Jbeta primers. Generated by immunoSEQ multiplex PCR, the TCRdb table keeps only in-frame clones and is missing some. The table has approximately 58,000 clones, around 83% seen once. The V gene lost 0 bases and the J gene lost 7 bases, with 13 bases spanning the gap. Per the germline V gene, CDR1 is MNHEY and CDR2 is SVGAGI. The CDR3 has 14 residues. The chain uses TRBV6-5 and TRBJ2-7; D possibly corresponds to TRBD2 (6 bases). The sample comprised PBMCs. The clonotype was recovered from a man aged 25-40 years in good health and CMV-seronegative. Here the CDR3 reads CASSYSSGAGEQYF. In DNA form, the CDR3 reads TGTGCCAGCAGTTACTCGTCCGGTGCGGGGGAGCAGTACTTC.